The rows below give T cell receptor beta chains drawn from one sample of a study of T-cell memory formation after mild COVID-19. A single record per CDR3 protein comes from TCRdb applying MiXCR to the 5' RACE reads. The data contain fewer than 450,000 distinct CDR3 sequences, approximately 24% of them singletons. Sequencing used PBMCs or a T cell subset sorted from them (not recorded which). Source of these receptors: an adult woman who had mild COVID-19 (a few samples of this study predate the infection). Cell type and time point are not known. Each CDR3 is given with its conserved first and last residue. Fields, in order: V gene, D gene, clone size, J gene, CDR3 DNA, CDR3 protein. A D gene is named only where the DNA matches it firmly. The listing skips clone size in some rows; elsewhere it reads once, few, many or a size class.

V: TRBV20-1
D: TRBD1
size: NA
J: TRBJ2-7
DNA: TGCAGTTCTAAGGGACAGGGTCGCGAGCAGTACTTC
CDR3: CSSKGQGREQYF

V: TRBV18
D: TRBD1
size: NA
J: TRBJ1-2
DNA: TGTGCCAGCTCACCTAATGCCGTCGACAGGGGATCCGGTGGCTACACCTTC
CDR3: CASSPNAVDRGSGGYTF

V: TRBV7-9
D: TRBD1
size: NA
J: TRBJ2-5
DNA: TGTGCCAGCAGCGCCAATTGGGACAGATTACAAGAGACCCAGTACTTC
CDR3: CASSANWDRLQETQYF

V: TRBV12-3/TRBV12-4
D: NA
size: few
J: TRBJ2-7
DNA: TGTGCCAGCAGTTACCGGGCCGAGCAGTACTTC
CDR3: CASSYRAEQYF

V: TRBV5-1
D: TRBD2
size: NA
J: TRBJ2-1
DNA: TGCGCCAGCAGCCATCTCGCGGGGGGCTCGCATGAGCAGTTCTTC
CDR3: CASSHLAGGSHEQFF

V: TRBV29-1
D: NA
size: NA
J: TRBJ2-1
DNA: TGCAGCGTTGAAGGAGATAGCGTCCTGGCCAGCTCCTACAATGAGCAGTTCTTC
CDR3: CSVEGDSVLASSYNEQFF

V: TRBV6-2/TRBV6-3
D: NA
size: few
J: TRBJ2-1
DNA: TGTGCCAGCAGTTACGTGGCAGGGCGTTTGGGCAATGAGCAGTTCTTC
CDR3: CASSYVAGRLGNEQFF

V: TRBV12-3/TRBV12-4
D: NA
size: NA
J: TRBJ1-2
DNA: TGTGCCAGCAGTTTAGGGACCAGGTCAACCTATGGCTACACCTTC
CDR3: CASSLGTRSTYGYTF

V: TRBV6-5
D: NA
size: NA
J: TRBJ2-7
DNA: TGTGCCAGCAGCCCCCGAGGGACGGCGACCTACGAGCAGTACTTC
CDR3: CASSPRGTATYEQYF

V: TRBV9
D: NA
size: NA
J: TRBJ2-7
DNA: TGTGCCAGCAGCGGTGGGGAGGTCTACGAGCAGTACTTC
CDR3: CASSGGEVYEQYF

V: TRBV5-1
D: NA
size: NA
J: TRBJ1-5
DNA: TGCGCCAGCAGGTCCGACAGGTATCAGCCCCAGCATTTT
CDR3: CASRSDRYQPQHF

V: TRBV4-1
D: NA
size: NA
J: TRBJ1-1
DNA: TGCGCCAGCAGCCAACTTACCAGGGGGAACACTGAAGCTTTCTTT
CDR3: CASSQLTRGNTEAFF

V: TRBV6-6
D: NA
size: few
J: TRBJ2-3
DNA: TGTGCCAGCAGACAGGGTATAACAGATACGCAGTATTTT
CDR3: CASRQGITDTQYF

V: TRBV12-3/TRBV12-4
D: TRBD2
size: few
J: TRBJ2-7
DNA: TGTGCCAGCAGTCTGACTAGCGGGAAGTCCGAGCAGTACTTC
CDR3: CASSLTSGKSEQYF

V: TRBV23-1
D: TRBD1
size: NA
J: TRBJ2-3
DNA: TGCGCCAGCAGTCGTGGACAGGTGGCCACAGATACGCAGTATTTT
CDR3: CASSRGQVATDTQYF

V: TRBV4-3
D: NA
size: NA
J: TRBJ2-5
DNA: TGCGCCAGCAGCCGATACAGGGAAGAGACCCAGTACTTC
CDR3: CASSRYREETQYF

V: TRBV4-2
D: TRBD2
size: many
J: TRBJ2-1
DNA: TGTGCCAGCAGCCAGGCGTTGACTAGCGGGAGGAATGAGCAGTTCTTC
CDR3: CASSQALTSGRNEQFF